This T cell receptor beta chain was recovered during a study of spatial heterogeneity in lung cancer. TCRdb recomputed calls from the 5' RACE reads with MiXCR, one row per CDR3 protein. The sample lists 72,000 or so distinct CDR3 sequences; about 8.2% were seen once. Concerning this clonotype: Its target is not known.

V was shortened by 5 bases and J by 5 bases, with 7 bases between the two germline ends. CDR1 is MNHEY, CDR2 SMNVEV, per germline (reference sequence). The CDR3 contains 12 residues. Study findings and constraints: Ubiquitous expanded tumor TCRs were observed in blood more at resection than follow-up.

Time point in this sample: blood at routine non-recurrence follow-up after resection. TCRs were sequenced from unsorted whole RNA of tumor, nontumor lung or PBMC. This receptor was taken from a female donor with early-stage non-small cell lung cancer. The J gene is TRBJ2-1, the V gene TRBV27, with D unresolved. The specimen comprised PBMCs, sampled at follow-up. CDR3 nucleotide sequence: TGTGCCAGCAGTCTCAATAACAATGAGCAGTTCTTC. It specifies CASSLNNNEQFF.